Sequencing of this T cell receptor (beta chain) was carried out in a study of early stage breast cancer tumors. Study-level findings and limits: Chain pairing and CD4, CD8 or FOXP3 expression were not captured. Tumors had 2.5 to 3-fold higher T cell density and higher clonality than adjacent normal breast tissue.

Per the germline V gene, CDR1 is SGHNT and CDR2 is YENEEA. Trimming took off 2 bases at V and 5 bases at J, with 12 bases between the two ends. The CDR3 is 14 residues long. This clone was seen only once. The antigen remains unidentified. The protocol was immunoSEQ multiplex PCR, while the TCRdb copy is restricted to in-frame clones and leaves out a portion. The profile shows about 51,000 clones, more than 70% of them singletons. The specimen was blood. V is TRBV11-3 and J is TRBJ2-5; no firm D call. This TCR derives from a person aged 40-50 years with breast cancer. The CDR3 nucleotides read TGTGCCAGCAGCTTAAGTGACGGGCTGGAGACCCAGTACTTC. Protein: CASSLSDGLETQYF. Drawing the rest from reference TRBV11-3 and TRBJ2-5, the complete variable domain is EAGVVQSPRYKIIEKKQPVAFWCNPISGHNTLYWYLQNLGQGPELLIRYENEEAVDDSQLPKDRFSAERLKGVDSTLKIQPAELGDSAVYLCASSLSDGLETQYFGPGTRLLVL.